The rows below give T cell receptor beta chains drawn from one sample of a study of T cells in Graves' hyperthyroidism and ophthalmopathy. TCRdb used MiXCR to reprocess the multiplex PCR reads, holding one entry per CDR3 protein. Seen here are hundreds of thousands of distinct CDR3 sequences, roughly a third observed once, and the top ten hold about a third. The sample taken for sequencing was blood. These receptors all come from a woman aged 40 to 49 with Graves' hyperthyroidism. The CDR3 runs from the conserved cysteine through the conserved F or W. The order of the fields is clone size, V gene, J gene, D gene, CDR3 protein, CDR3 DNA. A D gene is named only where the DNA matches it firmly. Where a row states a size, it is once, few, many or the class of an expanded clone; other rows omit it.

>-|TRBV12-3/TRBV12-4|TRBJ2-1|TRBD2
CASIGAGGPNEQFF
TGTGCCAGCATTGGGGCGGGAGGGCCGAATGAGCAGTTCTTC
>once|TRBV29-1|TRBJ2-5|TRBD2
CSVEAGGPGETQYF
TGCAGCGTTGAGGCGGGAGGGCCGGGGGAGACCCAGTACTTC
>many|TRBV25-1|TRBJ2-2|-
CASSQSNTGELFF
TGTGCCAGCAGTCAGTCTAACACCGGGGAGCTGTTTTTT
>many|TRBV7-2|TRBJ1-2|-
CATTGLRAGYTF
TGTGCCACTACAGGGTTGAGGGCTGGCTACACCTTC
>many|TRBV7-2|TRBJ1-6|TRBD1
CASSSQGAATSPLHF
TGTGCCAGCAGCTCGCAGGGGGCAGCGACTTCACCCCTCCACTTT
>-|TRBV25-1|TRBJ2-5|-
CASSFIRGTLQNQETQYF
TGTGCCAGCAGTTTTATCAGGGGCACCCTTCAAAACCAAGAGACCCAGTACTTC
>-|TRBV19|TRBJ2-2|TRBD1
CASNQGAIFTGELFF
TGTGCCAGCAACCAGGGGGCTATCTTCACCGGGGAGCTGTTTTTT
>-|TRBV4-3|TRBJ1-2|-
CASSQDWTETNYGYTF
TGCGCCAGCAGCCAAGATTGGACTGAGACTAACTATGGCTACACCTTC
>-|TRBV10-3|TRBJ2-2|-
CAITRVQGELFF
TGTGCCATCACGCGGGTGCAAGGGGAGCTGTTTTTT
>-|TRBV6-6|TRBJ1-1|-
CASSEIARTEASF
TGTGCCAGCAGTGAAATAGCACGGACTGAAGCTTCCTTT
>-|TRBV20-1|TRBJ2-7|-
CSAPAPGDEQYF
TGCAGTGCCCCCGCCCCGGGGGACGAGCAGTACTTC
>few|TRBV19|TRBJ1-1|TRBD1
CASSIGGGQTEAFF
TGTGCCAGTAGTATAGGAGGGGGACAGACTGAAGCTTTCTTT
>many|TRBV6-6|TRBJ2-7|TRBD1
CASSSWTGSYEQYF
TGTGCCAGCAGTTCCTGGACAGGCTCCTACGAGCAGTACTTC
>-|TRBV7-9|TRBJ1-2|-
CASSLGAASCGYTF
TGTGCCAGCAGCTTGGGGGCGGCCTCCTGTGGCTACACCTTC
>-|TRBV29-1|TRBJ2-1|-
CSVESGIEQFF
TGCAGCGTTGAATCAGGGATTGAGCAGTTCTTC